The table lists the clone carrying this T cell receptor (beta chain) with a few counts. The PCR had 60 Vbeta and 13 Jbeta primers. The method was immunoSEQ multiplex PCR; TCRdb's version includes in-frame clones alone and lacks a portion of them. The table includes tens of thousands of clones, approximately 60% detected once. This record belongs to a study of cytomegalovirus exposure and HLA in healthy donors. The CDR3 sequence is 14 residues long. Germline lookup yields CDR1 LNHNV and CDR2 YYDKDF (reference sequence). V shed 5 bases and J 8 bases; nucleotides not matched to a gene: 8. The rearrangement links TRBV15 to TRBJ2-1; 8 nucleotides line up with TRBD1. The receptor was isolated from a male donor in good health and CMV-seropositive. The sequenced sample was PBMCs. The DNA of the CDR3 is TGTGCCACCAGCCCTCAGGGGGCTAAGTATGAGCAGTTCTTC. Translated, it gives CATSPQGAKYEQFF.